In this sample, the clone carrying this T cell receptor (beta chain) turned up a few times. This record belongs to a study of blood T cell repertoires in COVID-19. Repertoires were generated with immunoSEQ multiplex PCR, while TCRdb's copy carries only in-frame clones and drops some. The sample has approximately 290,000 clones, roughly 88% seen once. The CDR3 sequence is 15 residues long. Trimming pared 2 bases from V and 10 bases from J, leaving 15 bases between. The germline V gene has CDR1 MDHEN and CDR2 SYDVKM. The sequenced sample was PBMCs or T cells enriched from blood (not recorded which). The origin of this receptor is a woman aged 30 to 39 who had recovered from COVID-19. The chain is built from TRBV28 and TRBJ1-6; D might be TRBD1 (5 bases). In DNA, the CDR3 is TGTGCCAGCAGTTTAGCATCCCAGGGTCTCTCACCCCTCCACTTT. Translated: CASSLASQGLSPLHF.